This TCR beta chain was identified in a study of blood T cells in healthy people across ages. This clonotype was observed a few times. The antigen is undetermined. A second PCR, run for 7 to 11 cycles, used a sample-barcoded 5' primer plus a J-beta primer mix. TCRdb reprocessed the 5' RACE reads via MiXCR and lists one record per CDR3 protein. The sample includes some 640,000 distinct CDR3 sequences, about 30% of them seen just once. Study-wide points: Relative to aged donors, long-lived donors carried more naive CD4+ cells and displayed higher diversity. Observed TCR beta diversity showed a strong correlation with the percentage of naive T cells as measured by flow cytometry. Donor CMV infection status was unknown, possibly confounding age-related changes in expanded clonotypes. Conclusively comparing naive with antigen-experienced cells was impossible with unsorted PBMCs.

V dropped 2 bases and J dropped 1 base, with 6 bases sitting between them. Germline CDR1 and CDR2: SGHTA and FQGNSA. There are 14 residues in the CDR3. Source material: blood. The chain uses TRBV7-2 and TRBJ1-5, with D hard to call. The TCR sequence derives from an elderly woman in good health. The DNA for the CDR3 is TGTGCCAGCAGCTTATTGGTAAGCAATCAGCCCCAGCATTTT. The encoded protein is CASSLLVSNQPQHF.